The 27 T cell receptor beta chains given below trace back to one sample, sequenced in a study of cytomegalovirus exposure and HLA in healthy donors. Amplification used 60 Vbeta primers and 13 Jbeta primers. Assay: immunoSEQ multiplex PCR; the TCRdb copy retains only in-frame clones and omits some. The table lists 75,000 to 95,000 clones, over 50% of them singletons. Material: PBMCs. These receptors all come from a young man in good health and CMV-seronegative.

The chain combines TRBV9 with TRBJ1-6; D not certain. There are 13 residues in the CDR3. Germline V gene data show CDR1 as SGDLS and CDR2 as YYNGEE. V lost 2 bases to trimming and J lost 10 bases, with 10 bases between them. The CDR3 reads CASSVDMQSPLHF. The CDR3 region has the DNA TGTGCCAGCAGCGTCGACATGCAGTCACCCCTCCACTTT.

V is TRBV28 and J is TRBJ1-3; the match to TRBD1 covers 10 bases. The ends lost 5 bases at V and 3 bases at J; junction bases unmatched: 7. This CDR3 spans 16 amino acids. Germline V gene data show CDR1 as MDHEN and CDR2 as SYDVKM. The DNA of the CDR3 is TGTGCCAGCAGTCCCTACGGGACAGGGGATGGAAACACCATATATTTT. Protein sequence: CASSPYGTGDGNTIYF.

This rearrangement joins TRBV21-1 to TRBJ2-3; the table's TRBD2 call for D was not verified on the DNA. TRBV21-1 is annotated as a pseudogene. This CDR3 contains 16 residues. This CDR3 reads CASSKISGKSTDTQYF. The CDR3 DNA reads TGTGCCAGCAGCAAGATTAGCGGGAAGAGCACAGATACGCAGTATTTT.

The J gene is TRBJ2-2, the V gene TRBV5-5, with D possibly being TRBD1 (5 bases). This CDR3 is built from 13 residues. The germline V gene has CDR1 SGHKS and CDR2 YYEKEE (reference sequence). V was cut by 4 bases and J by 6 bases, with 10 bases left in between. The CDR3 nucleotides read TGTGCCAGCAGCGCAACAGGCCCCGGGGAGCTGTTTTTT. This codes for CASSATGPGELFF.

This chain joins TRBV25-1 and TRBJ1-6; D is uncertain. Trimming took 2 bases from V and 9 from J, leaving 14 bases between them. The CDR3 is 15 residues long. CDR1 is MGHDK, CDR2 SYGVNS, per germline. CDR3 loop: CASSEDGRFASPLHF. In DNA, the CDR3 is TGTGCCAGCAGTGAAGATGGCAGATTCGCTTCACCCCTCCACTTT.

The chain links TRBV6-6 to TRBJ2-2; D might be TRBD2 (6 bases). There are 13 residues in the CDR3. The V and J ends lost 7 bases and 6 bases respectively, with 12 bases between them. The germline gives CDR1 MNHNY, CDR2 SVGAGI (reference sequence). CDR3: CASTRGTPGELFF. The CDR3 DNA sequence: TGTGCCAGCACACGGGGGACCCCCGGGGAGCTGTTTTTT.

The rearrangement joins TRBV23-1 to TRBJ2-7; D not resolved. Being an ORF, TRBV23-1 has a function that is uncertain. The CDR3 covers 13 residues. V lost 0 bases and J 4 bases, leaving 7 bases between the germline ends. The CDR3, as DNA: TGCGCCAGCAGTCAATCGTGGGCGTACGAGCAGTACTTC. Its protein is CASSQSWAYEQYF.

The V gene is TRBV11-2, the J gene TRBJ1-1; D unclear. Germline V CDR1 and CDR2: SGHAT, FQNNGV. This CDR3 region has 14 residues. V lost 2 bases, J lost 4 bases, and 11 bases lay in between. This CDR3 is CASSLLPVTTEAFF. CDR3 sequence (DNA): TGTGCCAGCAGCTTATTACCGGTAACCACTGAAGCTTTCTTT.

The chain uses TRBV19 and TRBJ2-5, with TRBD1 identical over 7 bases. V lost 3 bases and J lost 2; bases outside the gene matches: 6. The CDR3 is 15 residues long. The germline V gene encodes CDR1 LNHDA and CDR2 SQIVND (reference sequence). The CDR3 bases are TGTGCCAGTAGTATCCTCGGCAGGGGGCAAGAGACCCAGTACTTC. This codes for CASSILGRGQETQYF.

The chain carries TRBV30 and TRBJ2-5; 12 bases map to TRBD1. The J call may not be correct, given that the DNA end is closer to TRBJ2-7. CDR1 and CDR2 (germline): GTSNPN, SVGIG (reference sequence). The CDR3 extends over 14 amino acids. In DNA, the CDR3 is TGTGCCTGGAGAGGGACAGGGGGCGTCCACGAGCAGTACTTC. Translation: CAWRGTGGVHEQYF.

The sample holds one count of this clone. The rearrangement joins TRBV10-2 to TRBJ2-7; a possible D gene is TRBD2 (6 bases). This CDR3 is 11 amino acids long. Deletions cut 8 bases from V and 6 bases from J, with 11 bases between. In germline, CDR1 is WSHSY, CDR2 SAAADI. The CDR3 loop reads CASRRDLEQYF. The CDR3 DNA reads as TGCGCCAGCCGGAGGGACCTCGAGCAGTACTTC.

V gene TRBV2 combines with J gene TRBJ2-5; 9 nucleotides align to TRBD2. Germline V lookup: CDR1 SNHLY, CDR2 FYNNEI. The CDR3 is made up of 15 amino acids. J lost 2 bases, V lost 7 bases, and 8 bases had no gene match. Written as DNA, the CDR3 is TGTGCCAGCAAAAGTAGCGGGAGAAGACAAGAGACCCAGTACTTC. Protein sequence: CASKSSGRRQETQYF.

The chain employs TRBV19 and TRBJ2-7; 9 positions agree with TRBD1. This CDR3 region has 16 residues. Germline V gene lookup returns CDR1 LNHDA and CDR2 SQIVND (reference sequence). V gave up 6 bases and J gave up 5 bases; unmatched junction bases: 14. CDR3 DNA: TGTGCCAGTAGGCCTCCCCCGGGACAGGGAATCCACGAGCAGTACTTC. This encodes CASRPPPGQGIHEQYF.

The sample holds a few counts of this clone. This rearrangement joins TRBV9 to TRBJ2-1; TRBD2 agrees at 9 bases. Germline V gives CDR1 SGDLS, CDR2 YYNGEE. Trimming at V came to 2 bases and at J to 7 bases, leaving 4 bases not matched to a gene. The CDR3 runs 14 residues. In nucleotides, the CDR3 is TGTGCCAGCAGCGTTCTAGCGGGAAGTAATGAGCAGTTCTTC. It codes for CASSVLAGSNEQFF.

This sequence joins TRBV11-2 and TRBJ2-3, with unresolved D. This CDR3 contains 12 residues. The germline V gene encodes CDR1 SGHAT and CDR2 FQNNGV. The ends were cut back, 2 bases at V and 5 bases at J, with 5 bases in the middle. The CDR3 region is CASSLFGDTQYF. The CDR3 DNA is TGTGCCAGCAGCTTATTCGGAGATACGCAGTATTTT. The variable domain in full, completed from reference TRBV11-2 and TRBJ2-3, reads EAGVAQSPRYKIIEKRQSVAFWCNPISGHATLYWYQQILGQGPKLLIQFQNNGVVDDSQLPKDRFSAERLKGVDSTLKIQPAKLEDSAVYLCASSLFGDTQYFGPGTRLTVL.

J is TRBJ2-5 and V is TRBV7-8; 12 nucleotides line up with TRBD1. The J call may be wrong; the DNA end is better matched by TRBJ2-7. The V gene's germline CDR1 is SGHVS and CDR2 FQNEAQ. CDR3 size: 15 residues. The CDR3 DNA follows: TGTGCCAGCAGCCCGTGGGACAGGGGGCCTTACGAGCAGTACTTC. Translating it yields CASSPWDRGPYEQYF.

This chain links TRBV29-1 with TRBJ2-2; 8 nucleotides align to TRBD1. Germline-derived CDR1 and CDR2 are SQVTM and ANQGSEA. The ends lost 6 bases at V and 0 bases at J; junction bases unmatched: 6. The CDR3 is 15 residues long. CDR3 in DNA: TGCAGCGTAGATCGACAGGGGACGAACACCGGGGAGCTGTTTTTT. Amino acids: CSVDRQGTNTGELFF.

The chain employs TRBV7-3 and TRBJ2-1, with 8 nucleotides matching TRBD2. The trim removed 6 bases at V and 4 bases at J, leaving 11 bases unmatched. Germline lookup yields CDR1 SGHTA and CDR2 FQGTGA. The CDR3 has 16 amino acids. CDR3 protein: CASRTEPSGFYNEQFF. The CDR3 DNA reads TGTGCCAGCAGGACCGAGCCTAGCGGGTTTTACAATGAGCAGTTCTTC.

The chain links TRBV14 to TRBJ2-6; weak D call: TRBD2 (5 bases). CDR3 length equals 16 residues. Germline V gene sequence: CDR1 SGHDN, CDR2 FVKESK. V lost 0 bases and J 2 bases, leaving 8 bases between the germline ends. CDR3 coding DNA: TGTGCCAGCAGCCAAGACCGGGGTCCTGGGGCCAACGTCCTGACTTTC. Residues: CASSQDRGPGANVLTF.

The V gene is TRBV5-1, the J gene TRBJ2-7, with D hard to call. The CDR3 has 14 residues. Germline CDR1 reads SGHRS; CDR2 reads YFSETQ. V gave up 1 base and J gave up 6 bases, with 14 bases separating them. The CDR3 DNA is TGCGCCAGCAGCTTGTTGTCGGTTCGTAGCGAGCAGTACTTC. This codes for CASSLLSVRSEQYF.

The rearrangement joins TRBV28 to TRBJ2-7; 8 bases line up with TRBD1. The length of the CDR3 is 19 residues. Trimming cost V 6 bases and J 1 base; bases outside gene matches: 20. Germline V CDR1 and CDR2: MDHEN, SYDVKM. Here the CDR3 reads CASSFGYDLWQGASYEQYF. The CDR3 DNA reads as TGTGCCAGCAGCTTTGGTTATGATCTGTGGCAGGGGGCTTCCTACGAGCAGTACTTC.

This chain connects TRBV30 to TRBJ2-7, with D perhaps TRBD2 (5 bases). The CDR3 is 13 residues long. The V end lost 1 base, the J end lost 2 bases, and 9 bases lay between the germline ends. Germline loops: CDR1 GTSNPN, CDR2 SVGIG (reference sequence). The CDR3 DNA follows: TGTGCCTGGAGTGGAGGGCCAGCCTACGAGCAGTACTTC. Encoded protein: CAWSGGPAYEQYF.

The chain couples TRBV29-1 to TRBJ2-1; TRBD2 agrees at 9 bases. Germline trimming cut 6 bases from V and 0 bases from J; bases unmatched to any gene: 6. CDR1 is SQVTM and CDR2 is ANQGSEA in the germline V gene. This CDR3 contains 15 residues. The CDR3 DNA reads as TGCAGCGTGCAGACTAGCGGAGGCTCCTACAATGAGCAGTTCTTC. This codes for CSVQTSGGSYNEQFF.

This clone has a handful of counts. The rearrangement links TRBV9 to TRBJ2-5; TRBD2 matches 16 bases. V lost 0 bases to trimming and J lost 5 bases; unmatched junction nucleotides: 7. Looked up from germline, CDR1 is SGDLS and CDR2 is YYNGEE. The CDR3 runs 18 residues. CDR3 protein: CASSVGGTSGGAQETQYF. The CDR3 DNA follows: TGTGCCAGCAGCGTAGGTGGGACTAGCGGGGGGGCCCAGGAGACCCAGTACTTC.

This rearrangement joins TRBV18 to TRBJ1-2, with TRBD1 identical over 8 bases. The CDR3 has 17 amino acids. Losses at the gene ends were 3 bases for V and 2 bases for J; bases not matched to a gene: 11. Germline CDR1 reads KGHSH; CDR2 reads LQKENI. Written as DNA, the CDR3 is TGTGCCAGCTCACCCTTGGCAGGGGGCGTTGTAAACTATGGCTACACCTTC. Its protein product is CASSPLAGGVVNYGYTF.

The rearrangement uses TRBV18 and TRBJ2-3, with TRBD2 identical over 9 bases. Per the germline V gene, CDR1 is KGHSH and CDR2 is LQKENI. V trimming: 3 bases; J trimming: 4 bases; junction bases outside the gene matches: 14. The CDR3 sequence is 18 residues long. The CDR3: CASSPVPLVAGVADTQYF. The CDR3 nucleotides are TGTGCCAGCTCACCGGTCCCCCTCGTAGCGGGAGTCGCAGATACGCAGTATTTT.

This chain joins TRBV7-2 and TRBJ1-5; a possible D gene is TRBD1 (5 bases). Trimming left V 5 bases short and J 2 bases short, with 16 bases between. Germline V gene data show CDR1 as SGHTA and CDR2 as FQGNSA. This CDR3 comprises 16 residues. For the CDR3, the DNA is TGTGCCAGCAGCCAGTTCTGGGGCGGCGGCAATCAGCCCCAGCATTTT. Translating gives CASSQFWGGGNQPQHF.